A selection of T cell receptor beta chains follows, all from one sample in a study of cytomegalovirus exposure and HLA in healthy donors. Method: immunoSEQ multiplex PCR; TCRdb's copy keeps in-frame clones and lacks some. Recorded for this sample: 150,000 or so clones. Sequenced input: PBMCs. All receptors come from a woman aged 40 to 50 in good health and CMV-seropositive. Both conserved end residues are part of each CDR3. The D gene is left open where the match is weak.

D	V	J	DNA	CDR3
TRBD2	TRBV9	TRBJ2-1	TGTGCCAGCAGCAGCCGGCGACTAGCCCAACCCTACAATGAGCAGTTCTTC	CASSSRRLAQPYNEQFF
TRBD1	TRBV30	TRBJ1-4	TGTGCCTGGAGTGCGGACAGGGGGCATGAAAAACTGTTTTTT	CAWSADRGHEKLFF
NA	TRBV29-1	TRBJ2-6	TGCAGCGTTGTGACACATCTCGGGGCCAACGTCCTGACTTTC	CSVVTHLGANVLTF
NA	TRBV27	TRBJ1-6	TGTGCCAGCAGTTTGGAGGGTTCCTATAATTCACCCCTCCACTTT	CASSLEGSYNSPLHF
NA	TRBV12-2	TRBJ1-1	TGTGCAAGTCGCCCAACCCGACAGGGAAGGAACACTGAAGCTTTCTTT	CASRPTRQGRNTEAFF
TRBD2	TRBV11-2	TRBJ2-2	TGTGCCAGCAGCTCGGGTAGACTAGCCGTTACCGGGGAGCTGTTTTTT	CASSSGRLAVTGELFF
NA	TRBV28	TRBJ2-1	TGTGCCAGCAACCGTCAGGGAAGCACCTACAATGAGCAGTTCTTC	CASNRQGSTYNEQFF
NA	TRBV2	TRBJ1-4	TGTGCCAGCAGCTTAGAGGTCGGAGAAAAACTGTTTTTT	CASSLEVGEKLFF
NA	TRBV11-2	TRBJ2-3	TGTGCCAGCAGCCCCTGGGGGGACGTTGATACGCAGTATTTT	CASSPWGDVDTQYF
TRBD1	TRBV30	TRBJ2-7	TGTGCCTGGAGTATGGGACAGGGGGCGGGTGAGCAGTACTTC	CAWSMGQGAGEQYF
TRBD1	TRBV28	TRBJ1-2	TGTGCCAGCAGTTTATGGAAGCGACAGGGAGGTGGCTACACCTTC	CASSLWKRQGGGYTF
NA	TRBV11-2	TRBJ1-4	TGTGCCAGCAGCCTTCTAGGGGCTAATGAAAAACTGTTTTTT	CASSLLGANEKLFF
NA	TRBV28	TRBJ1-1	TGTGCCAGCAGCCCGCCGGCCCCCCAAGGGGTTGTTGGTTTCTTT	CASSPPAPQGVVGFF
NA	TRBV27	TRBJ2-3	TGTGCCAGCAGTTTATCCCTCAGCGGGGATACGCAGTATTTT	CASSLSLSGDTQYF
NA	TRBV15	TRBJ2-2	TGTGCCACCAGAACAGGGACGGTAGTGAACACCGGGGAGCTGTTTTTT	CATRTGTVVNTGELFF
TRBD1	TRBV9	TRBJ1-2	TGTGCCAGCAGCCCCGGGGACAGGGGAGGCTACACCTTC	CASSPGDRGGYTF
NA	TRBV10-3	TRBJ2-7	TGTGCCATCAGTGAGTCTGAGGGATTAGCCTACGAGCAGTACTTC	CAISESEGLAYEQYF
NA	TRBV25-1	TRBJ1-5	TGTGCCAGCAGCTCGTTCGAGGGGGACAATCAGCCCCAGCATTTT	CASSSFEGDNQPQHF
NA	TRBV29-1	TRBJ1-1	TGCAGCGTTGAGGCAGGGTCCACTGAAGCTTTCTTT	CSVEAGSTEAFF
NA	TRBV7-9	TRBJ2-1	TGTGCCAGCAGCTTAGCTTCCCTATATGAGCAGTTCTTC	CASSLASLYEQFF
TRBD2	TRBV28	TRBJ2-1	TGTGCCAGCACCAAAACCTCCGGACTAGCGGGAGTACCAAGCTCCTACAATGAGCAGTTCTTC	CASTKTSGLAGVPSSYNEQFF
NA	TRBV4-1	TRBJ1-1	TGCGCCAGCAGCCAAGAGGGGGGTAGCACTGAAGCTTTCTTT	CASSQEGGSTEAFF
TRBD2	TRBV4-3	TRBJ2-5	TGCGCCAGCAGCCAAAGACTAGCGGGAGGGCCGCAGCAAGAGACCCAGTACTTC	CASSQRLAGGPQQETQYF
NA	TRBV27	TRBJ1-4	TGTGCCAGCAGACCGCCGGGACTCGGGATAAAGGATAATGAAAAACTGTTTTTT	CASRPPGLGIKDNEKLFF
TRBD2	TRBV6-1	TRBJ2-7	TGTGCCAGCAGCTTAGGGGGACTAGCGACAAACGAGCAGTACTTC	CASSLGGLATNEQYF
TRBD2	TRBV27	TRBJ2-7	TGTGCCAGCAGTTCAGCCTTGGGGGGACTAGCGGGAGGCTACGAGCAGTACTTC	CASSSALGGLAGGYEQYF
TRBD1	TRBV7-9	TRBJ1-3	TGTGCCAGCAGTCCCCGTCAGGACAGGAACTTTTCCTCTGGAAACACCATATATTTT	CASSPRQDRNFSSGNTIYF
TRBD1	TRBV25-1	TRBJ1-1	TGTGCCAGCAGTGAACCTCTGGGACAGGGGGGCACTGAAGCTTTCTTT	CASSEPLGQGGTEAFF
TRBD1	TRBV19	TRBJ2-7	TGTGCCAGTGCGGGATCCGGGACAGGGGGCTACGAGCAGTACTTC	CASAGSGTGGYEQYF
NA	TRBV30	TRBJ2-2	TGTGCACGTAGGGCAGCCTGGGGGGACACCGGGGAGCTGTTTTTT	CARRAAWGDTGELFF
TRBD2	TRBV9	TRBJ2-2	TGTGCCAGCAGCGTAGGACTAGCGGCCGGGGAGCTGTTTTTT	CASSVGLAAGELFF
NA	TRBV2	TRBJ1-4	TGTGCCAGCTGTCTTACAACTAATGAAAAACTGTTTTTT	CASCLTTNEKLFF
NA	TRBV7-6	TRBJ1-5	TGTGCCAGCAGCTCCTCGTTACCCACAGATAGCAATCAGCCCCAGCATTTT	CASSSSLPTDSNQPQHF
TRBD2	TRBV10-2	TRBJ2-7	TGCGCCAGCAGGAGGACTAGGTCGACCTACGAGCAGTACTTC	CASRRTRSTYEQYF
TRBD2	TRBV18	TRBJ2-7	TGTGCCAGCTCACCACCTCACGGGAGGTACTACGAGCAGTACTTC	CASSPPHGRYYEQYF
NA	TRBV6-5	TRBJ2-1	TGTGCCAGCAGTTACGATAAAGGGGGTGAGCAGTTCTTC	CASSYDKGGEQFF
TRBD2	TRBV28	TRBJ2-7	TGTGCCAGCAGTTTTCTGAACACGGGAGGGAAACGTTACGAGCAGTACTTC	CASSFLNTGGKRYEQYF
TRBD2	TRBV9	TRBJ2-7	TGTGCCAGCAGCGTAGACGCTAGCGGGAGGGCCTACGAGCAGTACTTC	CASSVDASGRAYEQYF
TRBD1	TRBV5-1	TRBJ1-1	TGCGCCAGCAGCGGCCGGGACAGGGTCACTGAAGCTTTCTTT	CASSGRDRVTEAFF
TRBD1	TRBV29-1	TRBJ2-7	TGCAGCGTTGGGAAGGGACAGGTGAGGGCCTACGAGCAGTACTTC	CSVGKGQVRAYEQYF
NA	TRBV4-3	TRBJ2-7	TGCGCCAGCAGCCAAGTTAGCGGCCTTGATGAGCAGTACTTC	CASSQVSGLDEQYF
NA	TRBV2	TRBJ1-4	TGTGCGGAACGACAGCTTTCAACAACTAATGAAAAACTGTTTTTT	CAERQLSTTNEKLFF
NA	TRBV10-3	TRBJ1-1	TGTGCCGCAACCGGGATCCCGAACACTGAAGCTTTCTTT	CAATGIPNTEAFF
NA	TRBV7-3	TRBJ2-2	TGTGCCAGCAGCCTCATGGGAGGAGACACCGGGGAGCTGTTTTTT	CASSLMGGDTGELFF
NA	TRBV13	TRBJ1-3	TGTGCCAGCAGCTCCCTTTCCCGGGACACTGTTAGGGGGTTCTCTGGAAACACCATATATTTT	CASSSLSRDTVRGFSGNTIYF
NA	TRBV28	TRBJ2-1	TGTGCCAGCAGTAATGGGGCCCGTCAGTTCTTC	CASSNGARQFF
TRBD1	TRBV7-9	TRBJ2-5	TGTGCCAGCGATACGGGACAGGGGAGGGAGACCCAGTACTTC	CASDTGQGRETQYF
TRBD1	TRBV5-6	TRBJ2-7	TGTGCCAGCAGCTGGGGGACAGGCCCTATAGAGCAGTACTTC	CASSWGTGPIEQYF
TRBD1	TRBV6-4	TRBJ2-2	TGTGCCAGCAGTGGGACAGGCAACACCGGGGAGCTGTTTTTT	CASSGTGNTGELFF
NA	TRBV6-1	TRBJ2-3	TGTGCCAGCAGTGAAGCGACAGGTAGCACAGATACGCAGTATTTT	CASSEATGSTDTQYF
TRBD2	TRBV11-2	TRBJ2-7	TGTGCCAGCAGCCTTAGGACTAGCGGCCCCTACGAGCAGTACTTC	CASSLRTSGPYEQYF
NA	TRBV13	TRBJ2-2	TGTGCCAGCAGCACGACTAGTAACACCGGGGAGCTGTTTTTT	CASSTTSNTGELFF
TRBD1	TRBV5-1	TRBJ2-7	TGCGCCAGCAGCTTGACAGGGGGCGAGCAGTACTTC	CASSLTGGEQYF
TRBD2	TRBV6-5	TRBJ2-1	TGTGCCAGCACCACGAGCGGGAATTTGAACAATGAGCAGTTCTTC	CASTTSGNLNNEQFF
NA	TRBV7-3	TRBJ2-7	TGTGCCAGCAGCTTACAGGGGGGATCCTACGAGCAGTACTTC	CASSLQGGSYEQYF
NA	TRBV6-1	TRBJ2-3	TGTGCCAGCAGTGGGGCGGCCGGGGGACGTACAGATACGCAGTATTTT	CASSGAAGGRTDTQYF
TRBD2	TRBV7-9	TRBJ2-2	TGTGCCAGCAGCCGACTAGCGGGAGTGGTCGGGGAGCTGTTTTTT	CASSRLAGVVGELFF
NA	TRBV5-1	TRBJ1-2	TGCGCCAGCAGCTTGATAGTTCAGGCGTCTTATGGCTACACCTTC	CASSLIVQASYGYTF
NA	TRBV6-1	TRBJ1-4	TGTGCCAGCAACTGGCAGGGCCCTGAAAAACTGTTTTTT	CASNWQGPEKLFF